One sample yielded the 10 T cell receptor beta chains listed below, sequenced in a study of T cell responses to AZD1222 COVID-19 vaccine. Sequenced by immunoSEQ multiplex PCR; TCRdb stores in-frame clones only, minus some. This table holds fewer than 180,000 clones, 94% found once. This specimen consisted of peripheral blood, obtained on day 0 of AZD1222 vaccination. These receptors were collected from an adult in good health.

As to this clone: The junction differs from germline at one of its ends, possibly a read error. The same CDR3 is also encoded by other DNA sequences in this sample. This rearrangement joins TRBV6-2 or TRBV6-3 to TRBJ2-1, with unresolved D. The CDR3 is 12 residues long. Germline CDR1 is MNHEY and CDR2 is SVGEGT. The CDR3 protein is CASSYLRNEQFF. CDR3 coding DNA: TGTGCCAGTAGTTACCTGCGGAATGAGCAGTTCTTC.

V is TRBV2 and J is TRBJ2-5, with D possibly matching TRBD2 (5 bases). From germline, CDR1 is SNHLY and CDR2 FYNNEI. This CDR3 has 13 amino acids. V lost 5 bases and J lost 4, with 11 bases in between. CDR3 DNA sequence: TGTGCCAGCAGTTGGACTGTTGCAGAGACCCAGTACTTC. Amino acid sequence: CASSWTVAETQYF.

The V gene is TRBV14, the J gene TRBJ2-5, with 7 bases lining up with TRBD2. Germline values: CDR1 SGHDN, CDR2 FVKESK. There are 15 residues in the CDR3. With 5 bases clipped from V and 5 bases from J, the junction kept 11 bases outside the gene matches. The CDR3 is CASSYRRGERETQYF. The CDR3 region has the DNA TGTGCCAGCAGCTACCGACGGGGGGAAAGGGAGACCCAGTACTTC.

The chain combines TRBV24-1 with TRBJ2-2, with D unresolved. Germline CDR1 KGHDR, CDR2 SFDVKD. Trimming cost V 6 bases and J 8 bases, with 12 bases left between them. There are 13 residues in the CDR3. The CDR3 sequence: CATSLLVGGELFF. The CDR3 region has the DNA TGTGCCACCAGTCTGTTGGTCGGTGGGGAGCTGTTTTTT.

The chain has TRBV5-1 and TRBJ2-1, with TRBD2 matching over 16 bases. This CDR3 comprises 18 residues. CDR1 and CDR2 from the germline V gene are SGHRS and YFSETQ. The V segment lost 3 bases and the J segment 7 bases; nucleotides outside the gene matches: 10. The CDR3 loop reads CASSSGGTSGGAGNEQFF. CDR3 DNA: TGCGCCAGCAGCTCCGGAGGGACTAGCGGGGGGGCCGGGAATGAGCAGTTCTTC.

The V call is TRBV7-2, the J call TRBJ2-1; the D is unclear. Trimming removed 2 bases at V and 5 bases at J, with 1 base between. Germline CDR1 is SGHTA and CDR2 is FQGNSA. The CDR3 is 11 residues long. For the CDR3, the DNA is TGTGCCAGCAGCTTAAACAATGAGCAGTTCTTC. It encodes CASSLNNEQFF.

The CDR3 nucleotides read TGCGCCAGCAGCTCGGCACAGGGAGGAAGAACTGAAGCTTTCTTT. Amino acids: CASSSAQGGRTEAFF. The chain recombines TRBV5-1 with TRBJ1-1; TRBD1 might be the D (6 bases). The germline CDR1 and CDR2 sequences are SGHRS and YFSETQ. V lost 3 bases and J lost 5, with 17 bases in between. The CDR3 runs to 15 residues.

The chain joins TRBV4-1 to TRBJ1-5; D remains ambiguous. The CDR3 loop spans 18 amino acids. Germline-derived CDR1 and CDR2 are MGHRA and YSYEKL. Trimming took off 1 base at V and 0 bases at J, with 16 bases between the two ends. CDR3 DNA sequence: TGCGCCAGCAGCCAAGGTATAGGCGGACCTCATAGCAATCAGCCCCAGCATTTT. Its translation: CASSQGIGGPHSNQPQHF.

The chain carries TRBV7-9 and TRBJ1-2; possible D gene TRBD1, 6 bases. V lost 5 bases and J lost 7, with 17 bases in between. The germline gives CDR1 SEHNR, CDR2 FQNEAQ (reference sequence). The CDR3 sequence is 14 residues long. Here the CDR3 DNA reads TGTGCCAGCAGCCTAGGACAGACGTACAGTGGCTACACCTTC. Protein product: CASSLGQTYSGYTF.

This clone has only one observation. The V call is TRBV19, the J call TRBJ2-1; 12 bases map to TRBD2. CDR1 and CDR2 from the germline V gene are LNHDA and SQIVND (reference sequence). J was trimmed by 6 bases and V by 1 base; bases with no gene match: 1. The CDR3 totals 15 residues. In DNA, the CDR3 is TGTGCCAGTAGTATAGGACTAGCGGGAGTCAATGAGCAGTTCTTC. It codes for CASSIGLAGVNEQFF.